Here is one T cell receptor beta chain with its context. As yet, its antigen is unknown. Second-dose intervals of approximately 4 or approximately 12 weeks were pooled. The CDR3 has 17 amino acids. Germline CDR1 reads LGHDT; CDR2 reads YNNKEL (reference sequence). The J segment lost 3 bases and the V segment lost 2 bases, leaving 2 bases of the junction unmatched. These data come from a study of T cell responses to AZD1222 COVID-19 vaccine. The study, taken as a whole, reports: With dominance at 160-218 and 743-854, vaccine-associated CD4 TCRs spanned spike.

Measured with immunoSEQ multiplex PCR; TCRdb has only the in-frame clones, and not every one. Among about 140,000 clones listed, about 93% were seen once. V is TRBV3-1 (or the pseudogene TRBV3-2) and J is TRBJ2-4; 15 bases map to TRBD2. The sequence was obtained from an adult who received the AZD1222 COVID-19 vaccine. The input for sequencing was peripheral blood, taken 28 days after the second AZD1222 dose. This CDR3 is CASSQRTSGRVKNIQYF. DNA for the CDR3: TGTGCCAGCAGCCAAAGGACTAGCGGGAGGGTCAAAAACATTCAGTACTTC.